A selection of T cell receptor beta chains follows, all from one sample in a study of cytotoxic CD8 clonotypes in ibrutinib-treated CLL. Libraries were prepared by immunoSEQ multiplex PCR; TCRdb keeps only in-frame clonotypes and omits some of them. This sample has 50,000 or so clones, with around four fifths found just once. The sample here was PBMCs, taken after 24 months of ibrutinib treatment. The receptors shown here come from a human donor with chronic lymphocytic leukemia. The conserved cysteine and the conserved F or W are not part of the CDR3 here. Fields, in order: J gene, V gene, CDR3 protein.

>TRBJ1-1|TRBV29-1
SVGEGSEAF
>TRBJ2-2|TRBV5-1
ASSSGRASTGELF
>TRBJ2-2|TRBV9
ASSVSSGRPTGELF
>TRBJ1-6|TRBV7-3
ASRITDTNSPLH
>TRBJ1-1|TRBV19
ASSIEGWDTEAF
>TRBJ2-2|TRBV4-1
ASSLGLAGGPTGELF
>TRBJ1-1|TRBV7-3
ASSLQLNTEAF
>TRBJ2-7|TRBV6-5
ASSYRDRGNREQY
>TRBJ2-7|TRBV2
ASSPGQGRNEQY
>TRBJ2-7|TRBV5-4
ASSIRLAGDEEQY
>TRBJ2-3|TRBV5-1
ASSSQTSSDTQY
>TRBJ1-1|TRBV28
ASSLIQNTEAF
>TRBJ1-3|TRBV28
ASSPWGGDRRSTIY
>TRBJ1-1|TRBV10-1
ASSDGVNTEAF
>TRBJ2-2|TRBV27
ASSPWGGITGELF
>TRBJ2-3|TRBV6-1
ASSDLARGSIYTQY
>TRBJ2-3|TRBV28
ASSSMRAPGGRSRADTQY
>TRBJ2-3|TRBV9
ASSVGTSTDTQY
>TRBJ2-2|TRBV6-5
ASSQGSVVVGELF
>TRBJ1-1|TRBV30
AWSRDSNTEAF
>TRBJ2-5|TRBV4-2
ASSQDISGIETQY
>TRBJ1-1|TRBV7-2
ASSLDSYSEAF
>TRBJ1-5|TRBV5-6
ASSLPNQPQH
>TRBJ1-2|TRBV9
ASSVAAQNYGYT
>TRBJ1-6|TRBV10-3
AISESSGLSPLH
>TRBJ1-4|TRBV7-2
ASSTGAGQSNEKLF
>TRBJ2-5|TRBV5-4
ASRQGLAAQETQY